These 14 T cell receptor beta chains came from one sample sequenced in a study of blood T cells in healthy people across ages. Then a second PCR, running roughly 6 to 12 cycles, was carried out with a sample-barcoded 5' primer and a J-beta primer mix. Using its own MiXCR run on the 5' RACE reads, TCRdb lists one record per CDR3 protein. The sample lists some 760,000 distinct CDR3 sequences, about 25% occurring once. The same sample was also used in a study of T cells of mothers and their children.

The sequenced material came from blood. The receptors originated from a boy between 5 and 17 years old in good health.

This clonotype was detected ten times or more. The chain combines TRBV6-2 or TRBV6-3 with TRBJ2-7; 8 positions agree with TRBD2. The length of the CDR3 is 17 residues. Unmatched junction bases numbered 18, after V lost 5 bases and J lost 6 bases. Germline V CDR1 and CDR2: MNHEY, SVGEGT. DNA of the CDR3: TGTGCCAGCAGTCGGATACCGCGAGTTGGCGGGGGGAGCGAGCAGTACTTC. Translating it yields CASSRIPRVGGGSEQYF.

This rearrangement joins TRBV5-1 to TRBJ2-3; 7 nucleotides line up with TRBD2. Trimming at V came to 4 bases and at J to 1 base, leaving 6 bases not matched to a gene. Germline-derived CDR1 and CDR2 are SGHRS and YFSETQ. CDR3 length: 15 residues. CDR3 bases: TGCGCCAGCAGCCTGAGGGAGGGAGGCACAGATACGCAGTATTTT. It is translated as CASSLREGGTDTQYF.

The chain recombines TRBV11-2 with TRBJ2-5; no reliable D call. TRBJ2-7 matches the DNA end more closely, so the J call is doubtful. This CDR3 has 15 residues. Germline V CDR1 and CDR2: SGHAT, FQNNGV. In DNA form, the CDR3 reads TGTGCCAGCAGCTTAGGGGTCACTCCTACCTACGAGCAGTACTTC. Its protein is CASSLGVTPTYEQYF.

The chain has TRBV3-1 and TRBJ2-1; D ambiguous. The DNA end is a closer match to TRBJ2-7, so the J assignment may be wrong. The length of the CDR3 is 14 residues. Germline lookup yields CDR1 LGHDT and CDR2 YNNKEL (reference sequence). The CDR3 DNA follows: TGTGCCAGCAGCCAAGCTGGTTCAACCTACGAGCAGTACTTC. Its translation: CASSQAGSTYEQYF.

This clonotype has a single count. This chain links TRBV5-1 with TRBJ2-1, with TRBD1 matching 8 bases. The CDR3 contains 16 residues. V was clipped by 2 bases and J by 8 bases; unmatched bases: 12. Germline values: CDR1 SGHRS, CDR2 YFSETQ. The CDR3 DNA reads as TGCGCCAGCAGCTTTGTTCAGGGGGCGATTAGGGATGAGCAGTTCTTC. This gives the protein CASSFVQGAIRDEQFF.

The chain couples TRBV14 to TRBJ2-6; 7 bases map to TRBD2. Germline trimming cut 10 bases from V and 4 bases from J; bases unmatched to any gene: 4. This CDR3 has 13 amino acids. Germline loops: CDR1 SGHDN, CDR2 FVKESK. This CDR3 is CATTTSGANVLTF. CDR3 nucleotide sequence: TGTGCCACTACGACTAGCGGGGCCAACGTCCTGACTTTC.

This clonotype was observed a few times. V gene TRBV21-1 combines with J gene TRBJ2-4; the DNA was not used to check the table's D call, TRBD2. TRBV21-1 is flagged as a pseudogene. The length of the CDR3 is 16 residues. The CDR3, as DNA: TGTGCCAGCAGCAAAGAAGAGGGTTTAGCCAAAAACATTCAGTACTTC. Translating it yields CASSKEEGLAKNIQYF.

This clonotype turned up a few times. The chain is built from TRBV29-1 and TRBJ2-7; tentative D call: TRBD2 (5 bases). The CDR3 spans 12 residues. V gave up 4 bases and J gave up 2 bases, with 9 bases separating them. Germline CDR1 is SQVTM and CDR2 is ANQGSEA. This CDR3 reads CSVGRPPYEQYF. The DNA for the CDR3 is TGCAGCGTTGGGAGGCCCCCCTACGAGCAGTACTTC.

This chain uses TRBV7-9 with TRBJ2-7; TRBD2 matches at 9 bases. The germline gives CDR1 SEHNR, CDR2 FQNEAQ (reference sequence). V shed 5 bases, J shed 5 bases, and the junction held 7 bases outside the gene matches. The CDR3 is made up of 14 amino acids. This CDR3 is CASSGIAGDNEQYF. The CDR3 DNA reads as TGTGCCAGCAGCGGAATAGCGGGAGACAACGAGCAGTACTTC.

The J gene is TRBJ2-3, the V gene TRBV7-3; D is unresolved. The CDR3 is made up of 14 amino acids. Germline V gene lookup returns CDR1 SGHTA and CDR2 FQGTGA. Trimming took 5 bases from V and 6 from J, leaving 15 bases between them. The CDR3 nucleotides are TGTGCCAGCAGCCCTCTGCCGGCGCCTGATACGCAGTATTTT. It yields the protein CASSPLPAPDTQYF.

This clonotype was detected many times. The J gene is TRBJ2-5, the V gene TRBV5-1; tentative D call: TRBD2 (6 bases). Trimming shortened V by 4 bases and J by 4 bases, and 14 bases separated the two germline ends. CDR3 length: 14 amino acids. Germline V gene data show CDR1 as SGHRS and CDR2 as YFSETQ. In DNA form, the CDR3 reads TGCGCCAGCAGCCTGTTGGGGGGACGAGAGACCCAGTACTTC. Its protein is CASSLLGGRETQYF. The entire variable domain, with the rest obtained from reference TRBV5-1 and TRBJ2-5, is as follows: KAGVTQTPRYLIKTRGQQVTLSCSPISGHRSVSWYQQTPGQGLQFLFEYFSETQRNKGNFPGRFSGRQFSNSRSEMNVSTLELGDSALYLCASSLLGGRETQYFGPGTRLLVL.

The gene calls are TRBV10-3 and TRBJ2-7, with 12 bases identical to TRBD2. The J call could be wrong; TRBJ2-5 is a better fit for the DNA end. The CDR3 totals 14 residues. Per the germline V gene, CDR1 is ENHRY and CDR2 is SYGVKD. The CDR3 sequence: CAINPSGGAETQYF. The CDR3 DNA sequence: TGTGCCATCAATCCTAGCGGGGGGGCTGAGACCCAGTACTTC.

This clonotype turned up a few times. The chain combines TRBV11-2 with TRBJ1-6; TRBD1 matches at 7 bases. The germline V gene has CDR1 SGHAT and CDR2 FQNNGV. The V and J ends lost 3 bases and 10 bases, in that order; junction bases with no gene match: 9. The CDR3 sequence is 15 residues long. CDR3 protein: CASSLGDSPWSPLHF. CDR3 DNA sequence: TGTGCCAGCAGCTTGGGGGACAGTCCATGGTCACCCCTCCACTTT.

In this sample, this clonotype turned up a few times. The gene calls are TRBV11-2 and TRBJ2-5; TRBD1 agrees at 11 bases. The last part of the DNA fits TRBJ2-7 better; the J call may be wrong. Germline CDR1 SGHAT, CDR2 FQNNGV. CDR3 length: 17 amino acids. The CDR3 loop is CASSLEVQGQGAYEQYF. CDR3 nucleotide sequence: TGTGCCAGCAGCTTAGAAGTTCAAGGACAGGGGGCATACGAGCAGTACTTC.